This passage covers 2 T cell receptor beta chains from one sample sequenced in a study of T cells after posttransplantation cyclophosphamide. Treatment was busulfan-fludarabine conditioning, a marrow graft, and cyclophosphamide on days +3 and +4. Assay used: immunoSEQ multiplex PCR; TCRdb lists only in-frame clones, some missing. The repertoire consists of under 25,000 clones, none detected only once. The sequencing used PBMCs, collected after allogeneic stem cell transplant with posttransplant cyclophosphamide. Receptors were obtained from a male patient in his late teens or twenties who received an allogeneic stem cell transplant from a related donor, was CMV-positive, and had no GVHD. Some T cells may possibly be graft donor cells.

There are many counts of this clone. The chain couples TRBV18 to TRBJ2-1, with 11 bases matching TRBD2. With V trimmed by 4 bases and J by 9 bases, 5 bases remained unmatched. Per germline, CDR1 KGHSH and CDR2 LQKENI. The CDR3 covers 14 residues. CDR3 residues: CASSLTSGSREQFF. The CDR3 DNA reads as TGTGCCAGCTCACTCACTAGCGGGAGCCGTGAGCAGTTCTTC.

In its sample, this clone was seen many times. This chain connects TRBV27 to TRBJ2-5; 10 bases map to TRBD1. Germline V gene sequence: CDR1 MNHEY, CDR2 SMNVEV (reference sequence). The CDR3 contains 15 residues. V lost 5 bases and J lost 4; bases outside the gene matches: 7. The CDR3 region is CASSPGTGELETQYF. CDR3 in DNA: TGTGCCAGCAGTCCGGGGACAGGGGAGTTAGAGACCCAGTACTTC.